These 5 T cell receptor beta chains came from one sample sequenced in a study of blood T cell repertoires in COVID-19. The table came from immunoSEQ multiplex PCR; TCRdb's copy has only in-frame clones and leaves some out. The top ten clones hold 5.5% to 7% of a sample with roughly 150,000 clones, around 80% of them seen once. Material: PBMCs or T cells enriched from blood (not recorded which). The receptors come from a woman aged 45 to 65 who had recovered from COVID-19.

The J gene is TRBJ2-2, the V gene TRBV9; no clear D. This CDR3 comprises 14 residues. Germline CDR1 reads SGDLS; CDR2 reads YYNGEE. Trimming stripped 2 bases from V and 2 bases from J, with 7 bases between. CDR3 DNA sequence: TGTGCCAGCAGCGTCAGGATCAACACCGGGGAGCTGTTTTTT. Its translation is CASSVRINTGELFF.

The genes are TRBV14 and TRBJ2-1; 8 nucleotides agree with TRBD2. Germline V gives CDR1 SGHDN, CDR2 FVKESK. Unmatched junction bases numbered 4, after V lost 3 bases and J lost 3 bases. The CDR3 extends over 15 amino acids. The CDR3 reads CASSQRTSRYNEQFF. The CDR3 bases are TGTGCCAGCAGCCAGAGGACTAGCCGCTACAATGAGCAGTTCTTC. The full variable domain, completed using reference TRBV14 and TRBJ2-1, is EAGVTQFPSHSVIEKGQTVTLRCDPISGHDNLYWYRRVMGKEIKFLLHFVKESKQDESGMPNNRFLAERTGGTYSTLKVQPAELEDSGVYFCASSQRTSRYNEQFFGPGTRLTVL.

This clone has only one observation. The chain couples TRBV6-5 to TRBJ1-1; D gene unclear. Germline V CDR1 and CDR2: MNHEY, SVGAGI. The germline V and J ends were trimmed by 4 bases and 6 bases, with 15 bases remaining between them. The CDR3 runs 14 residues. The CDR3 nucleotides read TGTGCCAGCAGTTTCTCCGGGAGTAACGCTGAAGCTTTCTTT. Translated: CASSFSGSNAEAFF.

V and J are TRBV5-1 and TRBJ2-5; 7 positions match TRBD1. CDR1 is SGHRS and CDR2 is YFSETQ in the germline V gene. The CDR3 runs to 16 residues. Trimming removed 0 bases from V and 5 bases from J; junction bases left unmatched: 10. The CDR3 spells CASSLETGARGETQYF. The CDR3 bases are TGCGCCAGCAGCTTGGAAACAGGGGCGCGCGGGGAGACCCAGTACTTC.

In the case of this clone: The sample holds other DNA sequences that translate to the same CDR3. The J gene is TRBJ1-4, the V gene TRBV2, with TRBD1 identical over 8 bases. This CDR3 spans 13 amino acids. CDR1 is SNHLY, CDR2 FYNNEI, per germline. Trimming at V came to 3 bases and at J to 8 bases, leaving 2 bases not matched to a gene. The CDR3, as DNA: TGTGCCAGCAGTGACAGGGACAGGGAAAAACTGTTTTTT. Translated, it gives CASSDRDREKLFF.